One sample yielded the 28 T cell receptor beta chains listed below, sequenced in a study of cytomegalovirus exposure and HLA in healthy donors. PCR amplification relied on 60 Vbeta primers (plus 13 Jbeta primers). Produced via immunoSEQ multiplex PCR; TCRdb's table is partial and in-frame only. In the table there are approximately 220,000 clones, almost 80% of which are singletons. The sequenced sample consisted of PBMCs. The receptors come from a male donor in good health and CMV-seronegative.

The chain employs TRBV6-1 and TRBJ1-3; weak D call: TRBD1 (6 bases). V was trimmed by 2 bases and J by 2 bases, leaving 16 bases between them. The CDR3 spans 17 residues. CDR1 and CDR2 from the germline V gene are MNHNS and SASEGT. CDR3 residues: CASSERVTKGAGNTIYF. For the CDR3, the DNA is TGTGCCAGCAGTGAAAGGGTGACTAAGGGGGCTGGAAACACCATATATTTT.

The gene calls are TRBV7-9 and TRBJ2-7, with 7 bases that match TRBD1. Per germline, CDR1 SEHNR and CDR2 FQNEAQ (reference sequence). V trimming: 1 base; J trimming: 2 bases; junction bases outside the gene matches: 5. The CDR3 is 15 amino acids. DNA of the CDR3: TGTGCCAGCAGCTTAGGACAGGGTGCCCCCTACGAGCAGTACTTC. It yields the protein CASSLGQGAPYEQYF.

V is TRBV5-3 and J is TRBJ2-7; 8 nucleotides align to TRBD2. TRBV5-3 is identified as an open reading frame with a role that is uncertain. After removal of 4 bases from V and 7 bases from J, the junction contained 10 bases not matched to a gene. The length of the CDR3 is 14 residues. CDR3: CARSRTSRALEQYF. The CDR3 DNA reads TGTGCCAGAAGCCGGACTAGCAGGGCTCTGGAGCAGTACTTC.

The CDR3, as DNA: TGTGCCATCAGTGAGGGCCCCAGTCGGACCCAGTACTTC. Encoded protein: CAISEGPSRTQYF. This chain connects TRBV10-3 to TRBJ2-5; D gene unclear. Germline V gene data show CDR1 as ENHRY and CDR2 as SYGVKD. The CDR3 totals 13 residues. V gave up 2 bases and J gave up 7 bases, with 11 bases separating them.

The chain is built from TRBV9 and TRBJ1-2; 11 positions match TRBD1. This CDR3 spans 16 amino acids. CDR1 SGDLS and CDR2 YYNGEE come from the germline V gene. The junction had 6 bases not matched to a gene; V was cut back by 0 bases and J by 5 bases. The CDR3 DNA is TGTGCCAGCAGCGTAGATCCGGACAGGGGGCGATATGGCTACACCTTC. Protein: CASSVDPDRGRYGYTF.

The chain combines TRBV15 with TRBJ2-1; perhaps TRBD2 as D (6 bases). The germline V and J ends were trimmed by 0 bases and 5 bases, with 14 bases remaining between them. Looked up from germline, CDR1 is LNHNV and CDR2 is YYDKDF (reference sequence). CDR3 size: 16 residues. The DNA of the CDR3 is TGTGCCACCAGCAGAGATTATGGTGGGGGGAACAATGAGCAGTTCTTC. Translated, it gives CATSRDYGGGNNEQFF. The full variable domain, in which reference TRBV15 and TRBJ2-1 provide the parts outside the CDR3, is DAMVIQNPRYQVTQFGKPVTLSCSQTLNHNVMYWYQQKSSQAPKLLFHYYDKDFNNEADTPDNFQSRRPNTSFCFLDIRSPGLGDTAMYLCATSRDYGGGNNEQFFGPGTRLTVL.

The chain couples TRBV28 to TRBJ1-3, with 10 bases identical to TRBD1. Trimming cost V 5 bases and J 3 bases; bases outside gene matches: 7. This CDR3 has 16 amino acids. Germline-derived CDR1 and CDR2 are MDHEN and SYDVKM. In DNA, the CDR3 is TGTGCCAGCAGTCCGACAGGGGGCGCGTTTGGAAACACCATATATTTT. Translating gives CASSPTGGAFGNTIYF.

The chain joins TRBV7-9 to TRBJ1-1; D is unresolved. The CDR3 has 15 residues. Germline V gene lookup returns CDR1 SEHNR and CDR2 FQNEAQ (reference sequence). The germline V and J ends were trimmed by 1 base and 5 bases, with 14 bases remaining between them. CDR3 sequence (DNA): TGTGCCAGCAGCTTAGTACAATCCGACTGGACTGAAGCTTTCTTT. It specifies CASSLVQSDWTEAFF.

V usage is TRBV5-1 and J usage is TRBJ2-7; 12 bases line up with TRBD2. CDR1 SGHRS and CDR2 YFSETQ come from the germline V gene. The CDR3 loop spans 14 amino acids. J lost 4 bases, V lost 4 bases, and 3 bases had no gene match. The CDR3 bases are TGCGCCAGCAGCCGGACTAGCGGGGAATACGAGCAGTACTTC. Protein product: CASSRTSGEYEQYF.

CDR3 sequence reads: CASSEGTGGSIEAFF. The DNA for the CDR3 is TGTGCCAGCAGTGAAGGGACAGGGGGCTCGATTGAAGCTTTCTTT. The chain recombines TRBV25-1 with TRBJ1-1; 12 positions match TRBD1. The ends lost 2 bases at V and 7 bases at J; junction bases unmatched: 5. Looked up from germline, CDR1 is MGHDK and CDR2 is SYGVNS. The CDR3 is 15 residues long.

The chain uses TRBV4-2 and TRBJ1-4; 8 positions agree with TRBD1. The J segment lost 7 bases and the V segment lost 0 bases, leaving 10 bases of the junction unmatched. The CDR3 is 17 amino acids. Germline CDR1 reads LGHNA; CDR2 reads YNFKEQ. The CDR3 nucleotides read TGTGCCAGCAGCCAAGAAACCGGACAGGGCCCGGGTGAAAAACTGTTTTTT. Residues: CASSQETGQGPGEKLFF.

The chain is built from TRBV7-3 and TRBJ2-3; 10 bases agree with TRBD2. V was pared by 5 bases and J by 3 bases, with 8 bases of the junction left unmatched. CDR1 and CDR2 from the germline V gene are SGHTA and FQGTGA. The CDR3 loop spans 16 amino acids. CDR3 region: CASSPSSSGSTDTQYF. DNA of the CDR3: TGTGCCAGCAGCCCCTCCTCTAGCGGGAGTACAGATACGCAGTATTTT.

The chain joins TRBV7-9 to TRBJ2-2; the D gene is possibly TRBD2 (5 bases). This CDR3 contains 14 residues. Per germline, CDR1 SEHNR and CDR2 FQNEAQ (reference sequence). Trimming took off 11 bases at V and 1 base at J, with 14 bases between the two ends. The CDR3 nucleotides are TGTGCCCCCCGGAGCGGAGAGAACACCGGGGAGCTGTTTTTT. Amino acid sequence: CAPRSGENTGELFF. Variable domain in full (rest from reference TRBV7-9 and TRBJ2-2): DTGVSQNPRHKITKRGQNVTFRCDPISEHNRLYWYRQTLGQGPEFLTYFQNEAQLEKSRLLSDRFSAERPKGSFSTLEIQRTEQGDSAMYLCAPRSGENTGELFFGEGSRLTVL.

This clone was counted once. The chain links TRBV7-9 to TRBJ2-5; 9 bases align to TRBD2. CDR1 and CDR2 from the germline V gene are SEHNR and FQNEAQ (reference sequence). This CDR3 spans 17 amino acids. The ends lost 2 bases at V and 5 bases at J; junction bases unmatched: 12. The CDR3 DNA follows: TGTGCCAGCAGCTTAAGCTGGGGTAGCGGGAGCTCTGAGACCCAGTACTTC. Translation gives CASSLSWGSGSSETQYF.

V is TRBV18 and J is TRBJ2-7; 7 nucleotides match TRBD1. V shed 8 bases and J 2 bases; nucleotides not matched to a gene: 6. Germline V gene lookup returns CDR1 KGHSH and CDR2 LQKENI. The CDR3 loop spans 13 amino acids. The CDR3 sequence is CASLTDRTYEQYF. The CDR3 DNA is TGTGCCAGCCTTACGGACAGGACCTACGAGCAGTACTTC.

The chain joins TRBV30 to TRBJ2-1, with TRBD2 matching 16 bases. Per germline, CDR1 GTSNPN and CDR2 SVGIG (reference sequence). The CDR3 extends over 18 amino acids. J gave up 0 bases and V 4 bases, and 6 bases lay outside the gene matches. DNA for the CDR3: TGTGCCTGGACGGGGACTAGCGGGAGGGCGAGCTCCTACAATGAGCAGTTCTTC. Protein: CAWTGTSGRASSYNEQFF.

The V call is TRBV19, the J call TRBJ2-5, with D tentatively TRBD2 (6 bases). Germline assignment: CDR1 LNHDA and CDR2 SQIVND (reference sequence). Trimming stripped 6 bases from V and 11 bases from J, with 19 bases between. The CDR3 runs to 13 residues. CDR3 sequence (DNA): TGTGCCAGTAGCCAGGGACTGCCTCTAGAGCAGTACTTC. This sequence encodes CASSQGLPLEQYF. Full variable domain (remainder filled in from reference TRBV19 and TRBJ2-5): DGGITQSPKYLFRKEGQNVTLSCEQNLNHDAMYWYRQDPGQGLRLIYYSQIVNDFQKGDIAEGYSVSREKKESFPLTVTSAQKNPTAFYLCASSQGLPLEQYFGPGTRLLVL.

The rearrangement links TRBV7-9 to TRBJ2-1, with TRBD2 matching over 7 bases. Looked up from germline, CDR1 is SEHNR and CDR2 is FQNEAQ (reference sequence). CDR3 length: 16 residues. J was trimmed by 0 bases and V by 5 bases; bases with no gene match: 7. The CDR3 nucleotides read TGTGCCAGCAGCCTTACGAGCGGGAACTCCTACAATGAGCAGTTCTTC. It codes for CASSLTSGNSYNEQFF. The whole variable domain, filled in from reference TRBV7-9 and TRBJ2-1, reads DTGVSQNPRHKITKRGQNVTFRCDPISEHNRLYWYRQTLGQGPEFLTYFQNEAQLEKSRLLSDRFSAERPKGSFSTLEIQRTEQGDSAMYLCASSLTSGNSYNEQFFGPGTRLTVL.

The V gene is TRBV5-1, the J gene TRBJ2-7; 10 bases are shared with TRBD2. This CDR3 is built from 14 residues. Losses at the gene ends were 3 bases for V and 6 bases for J; bases not matched to a gene: 6. CDR1 SGHRS and CDR2 YFSETQ come from the germline V gene. In DNA form, the CDR3 reads TGCGCCAGCAGCTCGGGACTAGCGCCAGCCGAGCAGTACTTC. Translation: CASSSGLAPAEQYF.

The chain links TRBV25-1 to TRBJ2-7; possibly TRBD1 for D (6 bases). V lost 3 bases to trimming and J lost 3 bases, with 15 bases between them. Germline CDR1 reads MGHDK; CDR2 reads SYGVNS. The CDR3 has 15 residues. The CDR3 region has the DNA TGTGCCAGCAGTGACCCCGCGCAGGGGCGCTACGAGCAGTACTTC. Residues: CASSDPAQGRYEQYF.

The chain recombines TRBV7-9 with TRBJ2-7; D is uncertain. CDR3 length: 12 amino acids. Germline V gives CDR1 SEHNR, CDR2 FQNEAQ (reference sequence). V lost 1 base and J 2 bases, leaving 3 bases between the germline ends. The CDR3 region has the DNA TGTGCCAGCAGCTTAGATACCTACGAGCAGTACTTC. It yields the protein CASSLDTYEQYF.

This clone turned up a few times. The CDR3 sequence: CSATERVEAFF. The CDR3, as DNA: TGCAGTGCAACCGAGAGAGTTGAAGCTTTCTTT. This chain joins TRBV20-1 and TRBJ1-1, with D hard to call. The CDR3 has 11 residues. Trimming stripped 6 bases from V and 7 bases from J, with 12 bases between. Germline CDR1 DFQATT, CDR2 SNEGSKA (reference sequence).

The chain couples TRBV30 to TRBJ2-3; no clear D. CDR3 size: 13 residues. Germline-derived CDR1 and CDR2 are GTSNPN and SVGIG (reference sequence). V shed 5 bases and J shed 0 bases, with 9 bases lying between them. The CDR3 DNA sequence: TGTGCCTGGGACTTAACTAGCACAGATACGCAGTATTTT. Protein sequence: CAWDLTSTDTQYF.

The rearrangement links TRBV5-6 to TRBJ2-1, with 7 bases lining up with TRBD2. The CDR3 covers 15 residues. Trimming at V came to 4 bases and at J to 8 bases, leaving 12 bases not matched to a gene. Germline CDR1 SGHDT, CDR2 YYEEEE. For the CDR3, the DNA is TGTGCCAGCAGCGGGGGGGTATGGGGGGTCCATGAGCAGTTCTTC. It is translated as CASSGGVWGVHEQFF.

About this clone itself: The junction differs from germline at one of its ends, possibly a read error. This chain links TRBV2 with TRBJ2-2; D possibly corresponds to TRBD2 (5 bases). The CDR3 sequence is 11 residues long. Germline values: CDR1 SNHLY, CDR2 FYNNEI. Written as DNA, the CDR3 is TGTGCCAGCCAGAACACCGGGGAGCTGCTTTTT. Residues: CASQNTGELLF.

The chain has TRBV30 and TRBJ2-2; D is possibly TRBD2 (5 bases). Per germline, CDR1 GTSNPN and CDR2 SVGIG (reference sequence). Trimming took 5 bases from V and 2 from J, leaving 12 bases between them. The CDR3 consists of 14 residues. The CDR3 DNA reads TGTGCCTGGCCGGGAAATAAAAACACCGGGGAGCTGTTTTTT. This codes for CAWPGNKNTGELFF.

The chain is built from TRBV7-2 and TRBJ1-2, with 10 bases that match TRBD1. CDR3 length: 18 residues. After removal of 1 base from V and 3 bases from J, the junction contained 11 bases not matched to a gene. Germline-derived CDR1 and CDR2 are SGHTA and FQGNSA. The CDR3 region is CASSLVPSGTGDHYGYTF. CDR3 in DNA: TGTGCCAGCAGCTTAGTCCCCTCCGGGACAGGGGATCACTATGGCTACACCTTC.

The sample holds one count of this clone. The chain recombines TRBV5-1 with TRBJ1-1; D is undetermined. The V gene lost 0 bases and the J gene lost 10 bases, with 10 bases spanning the gap. CDR3 length: 12 amino acids. The germline V gene encodes CDR1 SGHRS and CDR2 YFSETQ. CDR3 nucleotides: TGCGCCAGCAGCTTGGGGAGGGAGCGAGCTTTCTTT. Translating gives CASSLGRERAFF.